The T cell receptor (beta chain) described here comes from a study of blood T cell repertoires in COVID-19. As for the study in general: Both acute and convalescent COVID-19 samples were obtained from the United States, Italy and Spain.

The length of the CDR3 is 15 residues. Trimming left V 1 base short and J 8 bases short, with 12 bases between. Germline V gene lookup returns CDR1 MNHNS and CDR2 SASEGT. The table came from immunoSEQ multiplex PCR; TCRdb's copy has only in-frame clones and leaves some out. The table records tens of thousands of clones, under 90% of them present only once. This chain uses TRBV6-1 with TRBJ1-6; D perhaps matches TRBD1 (5 bases). Sequenced input: peripheral blood. This sequence originates from a human donor in a cohort sampled during active COVID-19. The DNA of the CDR3 is TGTGCCAGCAGTGAAGGGGGGGGGAATTATTCACCCCTCCACTTT. This translates into CASSEGGGNYSPLHF.